Following are 29 T cell receptor beta chains from one sample sequenced in a study of somatic mutations in cytotoxic T cells in rheumatoid arthritis. Sequenced by immunoSEQ multiplex PCR; TCRdb stores in-frame clones only, minus some. The profile shows roughly 12,000 clones, nearly 80% of them singletons. The material sequenced was CD8+ T cells sorted from blood. These receptors all stem from a man aged 45 to 65 in good health.

This clone ranks as large. The chain uses TRBV7-9 and TRBJ1-2; D not resolved. In germline, CDR1 is SEHNR, CDR2 FQNEAQ (reference sequence). V was trimmed by 1 base and J by 9 bases, leaving 6 bases between them. The CDR3 runs 11 residues. The CDR3 DNA sequence: TGTGCCAGCAGCTTAGGAGGAAGCTACACCTTC. Translated, it gives CASSLGGSYTF. Combining the CDR3 with reference TRBV7-9 and TRBJ1-2 gives the whole variable domain DTGVSQNPRHKITKRGQNVTFRCDPISEHNRLYWYRQTLGQGPEFLTYFQNEAQLEKSRLLSDRFSAERPKGSFSTLEIQRTEQGDSAMYLCASSLGGSYTFGSGTRLTVV.

V usage is TRBV7-9 and J usage is TRBJ1-4; D is uncertain. Germline V lookup: CDR1 SEHNR, CDR2 FQNEAQ (reference sequence). V was pared by 1 base and J by 4 bases, with 10 bases between. The CDR3 is 15 amino acids. CDR3 coding DNA: TGTGCCAGCAGCTTAGGGCCGGCCCGTAATGAAAAACTGTTTTTT. It codes for CASSLGPARNEKLFF.

The chain has TRBV4-2 and TRBJ2-1; TRBD2 matches 12 bases. V trimming: 0 bases; J trimming: 1 base; junction bases outside the gene matches: 4. The CDR3 runs 18 residues. The germline V gene has CDR1 LGHNA and CDR2 YNFKEQ. The CDR3 nucleotides read TGTGCCAGCAGCCAAGACGCTAGCGGGGGGGCTTCCTACAATGAGCAGTTCTTC. Protein product: CASSQDASGGASYNEQFF.

The chain recombines TRBV6-5 with TRBJ2-7; TRBD2 might be the D (6 bases). The CDR3 covers 13 residues. V was trimmed by 5 bases and J by 3 bases, leaving 11 bases between them. Germline lookup yields CDR1 MNHEY and CDR2 SVGAGI. CDR3 region: CASSPGRVYEQYF. The CDR3, as DNA: TGTGCCAGCAGTCCCGGGAGAGTCTACGAGCAGTACTTC.

The V and J genes are TRBV7-3 and TRBJ2-7; D unclear. The CDR3 consists of 13 residues. Per germline, CDR1 SGHTA and CDR2 FQGTGA. V gave up 4 bases and J gave up 6 bases, with 13 bases separating them. The CDR3 DNA sequence: TGTGCCAGCAGCTATACCACCCCTGGCGAGCAGTACTTC. Protein sequence: CASSYTTPGEQYF.

The chain is built from TRBV27 and TRBJ2-1; 7 nucleotides agree with TRBD2. J gave up 10 bases and V 8 bases, and 5 bases lay outside the gene matches. This CDR3 has 11 residues. Germline V gene data show CDR1 as MNHEY and CDR2 as SMNVEV (reference sequence). The CDR3 DNA reads TGTGCCAGCTGGGGGGGTAAGGAGCAGTTCTTC. Residues: CASWGGKEQFF.

V usage is TRBV4-1 and J usage is TRBJ1-5; TRBD1 is a possible D gene (5 bases). Germline V lookup: CDR1 MGHRA, CDR2 YSYEKL. V was pared by 0 bases and J by 15 bases, with 21 bases between. The CDR3 is 15 residues long. CDR3: CASSQDQFGLGVRHF. The DNA of the CDR3 is TGCGCCAGCAGCCAAGATCAGTTTGGTTTGGGGGTCCGGCATTTT.

The chain joins TRBV7-9 to TRBJ2-1; 10 positions match TRBD1. This CDR3 is 17 amino acids long. Unmatched junction bases numbered 10, after V lost 4 bases and J lost 4 bases. Germline CDR1 and CDR2: SEHNR and FQNEAQ (reference sequence). The chain's CDR3 is CASSSPTGGLYYNEQFF. DNA of the CDR3: TGTGCCAGCAGCTCCCCGACAGGGGGCCTGTATTACAATGAGCAGTTCTTC.

The rearrangement uses TRBV29-1 and TRBJ2-3, with a possible D match to TRBD2 (6 bases). Germline V gives CDR1 SQVTM, CDR2 ANQGSEA. The CDR3 runs to 13 residues. V was shortened by 2 bases and J by 5 bases, with 11 bases between the two germline ends. For the CDR3, the DNA is TGCAGCGTTGAACGGGAGAATAAAGATACGCAGTATTTT. This gives the protein CSVERENKDTQYF.

V is TRBV29-1 and J is TRBJ2-7; 7 nucleotides match TRBD1. V was clipped by 1 base and J by 4 bases; unmatched bases: 10. Germline CDR1 SQVTM, CDR2 ANQGSEA. The CDR3 has 15 residues. CDR3 nucleotide sequence: TGCAGCGTTGAAGTCCCCCGGGACAGCAATTACGAGCAGTACGTC. It codes for CSVEVPRDSNYEQYV.

This chain connects TRBV27 to TRBJ2-1; D perhaps matches TRBD2 (6 bases). This CDR3 is built from 15 residues. Deletions cut 3 bases from V and 0 bases from J, with 9 bases between. CDR1 and CDR2 (germline): MNHEY, SMNVEV (reference sequence). The CDR3 sequence: CASSLEGSSYNEQFF. In DNA form, the CDR3 reads TGTGCCAGCAGTTTGGAGGGGAGCTCCTACAATGAGCAGTTCTTC.

The gene calls are TRBV10-3 and TRBJ1-5; tentatively, D is TRBD1 (6 bases). V lost 4 bases and J 4 bases, leaving 14 bases between the germline ends. Germline V lookup: CDR1 ENHRY, CDR2 SYGVKD. This CDR3 comprises 15 residues. CDR3 sequence: CAISAQGRGNQPQHF. The CDR3 nucleotides read TGTGCCATCAGTGCTCAGGGGAGAGGGAATCAGCCCCAGCATTTT.

This clone is a singleton in its sample. V gene TRBV29-1 combines with J gene TRBJ2-4, with D perhaps TRBD2 (6 bases). This CDR3 comprises 14 residues. V was clipped by 7 bases and J by 1 base, with 14 bases between them. The germline gives CDR1 SQVTM, CDR2 ANQGSEA. CDR3 protein: CSAQRAEAKNIQYF. The CDR3, as DNA: TGCAGCGCCCAGCGGGCGGAGGCCAAAAACATTCAGTACTTC.

The chain recombines TRBV13 with TRBJ1-2; tentative D call: TRBD1 (5 bases). Trimming removed 5 bases at V and 7 bases at J, with 20 bases between. CDR3 length: 15 residues. From germline, CDR1 is PRHDT and CDR2 FYEKMQ (reference sequence). DNA of the CDR3: TGTGCCAGCAGCCAGGGCGGGACTGGGGCCGCTGGCTACACCTTC. This codes for CASSQGGTGAAGYTF.

This chain connects TRBV7-2 to TRBJ1-1; D remains unclear. Germline loops: CDR1 SGHTA, CDR2 FQGNSA. The CDR3 contains 16 residues. The V end was cut by 1 base, the J end by 1 base, with 13 bases between. The CDR3 DNA follows: TGTGCCAGCAGCTTAGAGGTTCGGCTTGAGAACACTGAAGCTTTCTTT. Protein: CASSLEVRLENTEAFF.

The V gene is TRBV4-1, the J gene TRBJ2-2; maybe TRBD2 (7 bases). Per the germline V gene, CDR1 is MGHRA and CDR2 is YSYEKL. Trimming removed 0 bases from V and 1 base from J, with 12 bases in between. The CDR3 spans 17 residues. CDR3 nucleotide sequence: TGCGCCAGCAGCCAAGAACTAAGGGGGGGGAACACCGGGGAGCTGTTTTTT. This translates into CASSQELRGGNTGELFF.

The chain is built from TRBV27 and TRBJ1-1; D unresolved. Germline CDR1 and CDR2: MNHEY and SMNVEV (reference sequence). The CDR3 runs 13 residues. Trimming removed 5 bases at V and 7 bases at J, with 14 bases between. The CDR3 DNA reads as TGTGCCAGCAGTACTCTTTCGGGCAGTGAAGCTTTCTTT. Translation: CASSTLSGSEAFF.

This clone was recorded only once. The CDR3 loop is CSVEGVGLADTQYF. In DNA, the CDR3 is TGCAGCGTTGAAGGGGTAGGGTTGGCAGATACGCAGTATTTT. The rearrangement joins TRBV29-1 to TRBJ2-3; D unclear. This CDR3 is built from 14 residues. CDR1 is SQVTM, CDR2 ANQGSEA, per germline. Trimming removed 1 base at V and 4 bases at J, with 12 bases between.

The rearrangement uses TRBV6-7 and TRBJ2-7, with 7 bases lining up with TRBD1. TRBV6-7 is marked as an open reading frame, function uncertain. The CDR3 sequence is 21 residues long. The J segment lost 7 bases and the V segment lost 0 bases, leaving 27 bases of the junction unmatched. The CDR3 DNA reads as TGTGCCAGCAGTTACTCAAAACGTTCGGACAGGTCGCAGGGGATCCTCTGGGAGCAGTACGTC. This sequence encodes CASSYSKRSDRSQGILWEQYV.

In regard to this clone: The junction departs from the called germline gene at one end, perhaps through a read error. The CDR3 loop is CAGSHTAPTGPNSPLHF. In nucleotides, the CDR3 is TGTGCCGGCAGCCATACAGCCCCGACAGGGCCTAATTCACCCCTCCACTTT. The chain uses TRBV7-9 and TRBJ1-6, with TRBD1 identical over 7 bases. The CDR3 sequence is 17 residues long. Germline CDR1 is SEHNR and CDR2 is FQNEAQ (reference sequence).

The chain carries TRBV4-1 and TRBJ2-1; D gene ambiguous. Trimming took off 1 base at V and 0 bases at J, with 4 bases between the two ends. This CDR3 has 14 residues. Germline loops: CDR1 MGHRA, CDR2 YSYEKL. The CDR3 DNA is TGCGCCAGCAGCCAAGGGGGCTCCTACAATGAGCAGTTCTTC. This sequence encodes CASSQGGSYNEQFF.

This clone appeared a single time. The rearrangement joins TRBV20-1 to TRBJ1-1; 7 bases agree with TRBD1. The CDR3 is 10 residues long. The trim removed 5 bases at V and 10 bases at J, leaving 4 bases unmatched. Per germline, CDR1 DFQATT and CDR2 SNEGSKA (reference sequence). CDR3 amino acids: CSAPGGRAFF. The CDR3 bases are TGCAGTGCTCCAGGGGGGAGAGCTTTCTTT.

This clone was seen only once. V and J are TRBV5-1 and TRBJ1-1, with D possibly being TRBD1 (6 bases). Germline V lookup: CDR1 SGHRS, CDR2 YFSETQ. V lost 3 bases and J lost 6, with 12 bases in between. This CDR3 is 13 amino acids long. For the CDR3, the DNA is TGCGCCAGCAGCTCTACACCAGGGGCTGAAGCTTTCTTT. Amino acids: CASSSTPGAEAFF.

This rearrangement joins TRBV7-3 to TRBJ2-3; D unclear. Germline values: CDR1 SGHTA, CDR2 FQGTGA. CDR3 length: 14 residues. V lost 3 bases to trimming and J lost 1 base, with 8 bases between them. In DNA form, the CDR3 reads TGTGCCAGCAGCTTTGCCGTCGGCACAGATACGCAGTATTTT. It translates to CASSFAVGTDTQYF.

V is TRBV6-1 and J is TRBJ2-5; D gene unclear. The germline CDR1 and CDR2 sequences are MNHNS and SASEGT. V was shortened by 8 bases and J by 0 bases, with 16 bases between the two germline ends. There are 15 residues in the CDR3. CDR3 DNA: TGTGCCAGCTGTAACCGAAACGCAAACCAAGAGACCCAGTACTTC. Residues: CASCNRNANQETQYF.

This chain joins TRBV19 and TRBJ1-1, with D hard to call. Germline lookup yields CDR1 LNHDA and CDR2 SQIVND (reference sequence). V shed 4 bases and J shed 0 bases, with 12 bases lying between them. The CDR3 covers 15 residues. The CDR3 protein is CASSTYSILNTEAFF. The CDR3 bases are TGTGCCAGTAGTACTTACTCCATTCTGAACACTGAAGCTTTCTTT.

V usage is TRBV6-6 and J usage is TRBJ2-1; no reliable D call. V dropped 0 bases and J dropped 3 bases, with 12 bases sitting between them. The CDR3 spans 16 residues. Looked up from germline, CDR1 is MNHNY and CDR2 is SVGAGI (reference sequence). CDR3 DNA: TGTGCCAGCAGTTACTCGGCGGATCGAGACTACAATGAGCAGTTCTTC. This translates into CASSYSADRDYNEQFF.

This clone was seen only once. J is TRBJ1-3 and V is TRBV11-2; TRBD1 aligns across 7 bases. V was clipped by 5 bases and J by 3 bases; unmatched bases: 13. The CDR3 extends over 17 amino acids. Germline CDR1 reads SGHAT; CDR2 reads FQNNGV. CDR3 loop: CASSRYEGQNFGNTIYF. The DNA for the CDR3 is TGTGCCAGCAGCAGATACGAGGGACAGAACTTTGGAAACACCATATATTTT.

V is TRBV7-2 and J is TRBJ1-5; D remains unclear. Germline-derived CDR1 and CDR2 are SGHTA and FQGNSA. Between the trimmed V and J ends, which lost 1 base and 0 bases, there was a span of 10 bases. The CDR3 totals 16 residues. For the CDR3, the DNA is TGTGCCAGCAGCTTAGACGGTCATCGTAGCAATCAGCCCCAGCATTTT. Its protein is CASSLDGHRSNQPQHF.